This T cell receptor beta chain was captured by sequencing in a study of Ad26.COV2.S vaccination and SARS-CoV-2 variants. TCRdb keeps only in-frame clones here, not all; method: immunoSEQ multiplex PCR. The repertoire holds around 300,000 clones, around 88% seen once, with around 5.3% in the top ten. The table lists this clone with a few counts. At the DNA level, this CDR3 is encoded by other sequences in the same sample as well. CDR3 length: 14 amino acids. The V and J ends lost 0 bases and 3 bases respectively, with 10 bases between them. From germline, CDR1 is SGHNT and CDR2 YYREEE (reference sequence). Treatment: around 19 received Ad26.COV2.S at low or high dose, single or two shots; about 5 received placebo; per-sample allocation not given. Repertoires come from day 63 after the first vaccine or placebo injection.

The chain combines TRBV5-4 with TRBJ2-7, with D possibly being TRBD2 (5 bases). The sequences come from peripheral blood, collected in a trial of Ad26.COV2.S vaccine versus placebo. This receptor was obtained from a person aged 18-65 years who received the Ad26.COV2.S COVID-19 vaccine or a placebo. The DNA for the CDR3 is TGTGCCAGCAGCTTGGGGCAGGCGGGCTACGAGCAGTACTTC. Translated: CASSLGQAGYEQYF. Full variable domain (remainder filled in from reference TRBV5-4 and TRBJ2-7): ETGVTQSPTHLIKTRGQQVTLRCSSQSGHNTVSWYQQALGQGPQFIFQYYREEENGRGNFPPRFSGLQFPNYSSELNVNALELDDSALYLCASSLGQAGYEQYFGPGTRLTVT.